The sequence of this TCR beta chain was determined in a study of a mutant IDH1 vaccine in newly diagnosed glioma. In regard to this clone: Its antigen is currently unknown.

The CDR3 spans 16 residues. The V gene lost 4 bases and the J gene lost 2 bases, with 18 bases spanning the gap. The germline V gene encodes CDR1 MDHEN and CDR2 SYDVKM. This sample's time point: week 35, safety follow-up. One vaccine dose held 300 ug of mutant IDH1 20-mer peptide and came with topical imiquimod. Scheduled for weeks 1, 3, 5, 7, 11, 15, 19 and 23, eight vaccinations were given to patients. Here immunoSEQ multiplex PCR was the method, and the copy in TCRdb shows in-frame clones only, minus some. The sample consists of about 56,000 clones, 70% to 90% of them appearing once. This sample comprised PBMCs, obtained from a glioma patient whose treatment included an IDH1 peptide vaccine. The chain links TRBV28 to TRBJ2-7; D is perhaps TRBD1 or TRBD2 (5 bases each). The receptor was derived from a middle-aged man with glioma. CDR3 DNA: TGTGCCAGCAGTTCGGGGCGCGAAACTTCCGCCTACGAGCAGTACTTC. Amino acids: CASSSGRETSAYEQYF.